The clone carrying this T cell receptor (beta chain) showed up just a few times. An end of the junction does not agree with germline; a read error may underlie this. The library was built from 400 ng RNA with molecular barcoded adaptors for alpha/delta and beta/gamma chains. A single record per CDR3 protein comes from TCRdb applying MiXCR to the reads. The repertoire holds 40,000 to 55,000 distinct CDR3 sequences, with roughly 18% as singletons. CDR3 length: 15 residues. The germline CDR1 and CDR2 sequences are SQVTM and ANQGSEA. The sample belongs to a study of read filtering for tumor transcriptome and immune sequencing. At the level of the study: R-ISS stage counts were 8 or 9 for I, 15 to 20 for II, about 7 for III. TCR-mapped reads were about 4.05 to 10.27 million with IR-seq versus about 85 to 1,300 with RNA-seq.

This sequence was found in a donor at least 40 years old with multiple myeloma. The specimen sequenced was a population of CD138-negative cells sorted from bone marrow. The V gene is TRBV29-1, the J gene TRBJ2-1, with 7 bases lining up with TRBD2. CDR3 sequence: CSASGGRLPYNEQFF. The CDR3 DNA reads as TGTAGCGCTTCGGGCGGGAGACTACCTTACAATGAGCAGTTCTTC.